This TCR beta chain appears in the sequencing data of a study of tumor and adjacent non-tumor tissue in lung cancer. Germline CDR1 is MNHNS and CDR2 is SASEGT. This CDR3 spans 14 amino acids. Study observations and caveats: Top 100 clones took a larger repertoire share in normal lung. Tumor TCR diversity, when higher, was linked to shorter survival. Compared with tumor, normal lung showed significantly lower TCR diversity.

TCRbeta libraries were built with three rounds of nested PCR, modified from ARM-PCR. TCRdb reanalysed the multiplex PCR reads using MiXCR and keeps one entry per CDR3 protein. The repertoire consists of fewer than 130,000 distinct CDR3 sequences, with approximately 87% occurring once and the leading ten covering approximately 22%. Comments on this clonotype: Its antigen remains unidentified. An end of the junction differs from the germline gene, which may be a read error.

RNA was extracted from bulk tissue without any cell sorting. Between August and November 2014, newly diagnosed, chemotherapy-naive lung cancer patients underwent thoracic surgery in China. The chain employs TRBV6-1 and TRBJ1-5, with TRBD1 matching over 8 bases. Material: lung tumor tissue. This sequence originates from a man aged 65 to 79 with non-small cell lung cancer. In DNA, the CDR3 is TGTGCCAGCATTGAAGCAGGGGGCTGGCAGCCCCAGCATTTT. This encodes CASIEAGGWQPQHF.